In its sample, the clone carrying this T cell receptor beta chain was seen a few times. Its matching antigen is unknown. Researchers ran the PCR with 60 Vbeta and 13 Jbeta primers. Only in-frame clones appear in the TCRdb table, and some are missing; sequencing was by immunoSEQ multiplex PCR. The sample consists of about 210,000 clones, under 85% of them appearing once. This sample is part of a study of cytomegalovirus exposure and HLA in healthy donors. Overall study: Researchers previously reported finding 100 million or so unique TCR beta sequences from roughly 170 million T cells. Study-wide points: Three chains tied to CMV proved CMV antigen-specific in vitro. There was a cluster of highly shared sequence variants that was likely a sequencing artifact.

Germline CDR1 and CDR2: SNHLY and FYNNEI. The CDR3 consists of 14 residues. Trimming removed 6 bases at V and 1 base at J, with 10 bases between. The V gene is TRBV2, the J gene TRBJ1-5; no clear D gene. The sequenced material came from PBMCs. The sequence derives from a woman aged 45-65 years in good health and CMV-seropositive. The CDR3 loop reads CASSLSQSNQPQHF. In nucleotides, the CDR3 is TGTGCCAGCAGCTTGTCACAGAGCAATCAGCCCCAGCATTTT.